One sample yielded the 9 T cell receptor beta chains listed below, sequenced in a study of blood T cells in healthy people across ages (dated by TCRdb to 2014 to 2015). Library prep was done by 5' RACE. The sample was run on an Illumina HiSeq 2500. The second PCR ran for about 6 to 12 cycles and used a J-beta primer mix along with a sample-barcoded 5' primer. TCRdb reworked the public reads: Q25 trimming with fastp, MiXCR clone assembly, productive beta chains retained. Entries that share a CDR3 protein sequence are merged under the most common genes and DNA. In this sample the table shows about 2 million distinct CDR3 sequences, about 50% of which occur a single time. Clones ranked in the top ten supply roughly 2% of the sample. The sequencing input was blood. These receptors were taken from a woman aged 40 to 49 in good health.

This chain links TRBV7-9 with TRBJ2-5, with D perhaps matching TRBD1 or TRBD2 (5 bases each). The CDR3 totals 15 residues. V lost 1 base and J 2 bases, leaving 11 bases between the germline ends. From germline, CDR1 is SEHNR and CDR2 FQNEAQ (reference sequence). The CDR3 sequence is CASSLGGTHQETQYF. Written as DNA, the CDR3 is TGTGCCAGCAGCTTAGGTGGGACCCATCAAGAGACCCAGTACTTC.

This clonotype showed up just a few times. The V and J genes are TRBV29-1 and TRBJ2-1, with 9 positions matching TRBD2. Per germline, CDR1 SQVTM and CDR2 ANQGSEA. J lost 5 bases, V lost 6 bases, and 11 bases had no gene match. The CDR3 has 15 residues. The CDR3 reads CSVVAGAPLNNEQFF. The CDR3 DNA sequence: TGCAGCGTGGTAGCGGGGGCCCCCCTAAACAATGAGCAGTTCTTC.

The chain joins TRBV6-1 to TRBJ1-5, with 7 bases identical to TRBD1. The CDR3 runs to 15 residues. V trimming: 4 bases; J trimming: 3 bases; junction bases outside the gene matches: 6. Germline V lookup: CDR1 MNHNS, CDR2 SASEGT. CDR3 nucleotide sequence: TGTGCCAGCAGTGCTAGGACAGGTTACAATCAGCCCCAGCATTTT. This translates into CASSARTGYNQPQHF.

This clonotype was counted only a few times. V and J are TRBV7-2 and TRBJ2-1; D is ambiguous. Trimming stripped 2 bases from V and 7 bases from J, with 12 bases between. This CDR3 has 14 residues. The germline CDR1 and CDR2 sequences are SGHTA and FQGNSA. The CDR3 region has the DNA TGTGCCAGCAGCTTAATCGCTAGTCGTAATGAGCAGTTCTTC. Translation: CASSLIASRNEQFF.

The chain couples TRBV15 to TRBJ1-1, with no clear D. With 11 bases removed from V and 3 bases from J, the gap between germline ends came to 7 bases. Germline V lookup: CDR1 LNHNV, CDR2 YYDKDF (reference sequence). This CDR3 comprises 10 residues. The DNA of the CDR3 is TGTGCCCCCAAGGACACTGAAGCTTTCTTT. Translated, it gives CAPKDTEAFF.

This chain connects TRBV20-1 to TRBJ2-7, with a weak D call TRBD1 (5 bases). Germline V gives CDR1 DFQATT, CDR2 SNEGSKA (reference sequence). V was clipped by 4 bases and J by 0 bases, with 16 bases between them. The length of the CDR3 is 15 residues. CDR3 in DNA: TGCAGTGCTACTGGGGCGGTTAGGGTCTCCTACGAGCAGTACTTC. Amino acid sequence: CSATGAVRVSYEQYF.

In its sample, this clonotype was seen a few times. The genes are TRBV6-2 or TRBV6-3 and TRBJ2-4; 9 bases are shared with TRBD1. Germline CDR1 reads MNHEY; CDR2 reads SVGEGT. The CDR3 is made up of 13 amino acids. V shed 5 bases and J 8 bases; nucleotides not matched to a gene: 4. The CDR3 sequence: CASSPQGADIQYF. In DNA form, the CDR3 reads TGTGCCAGCAGTCCACAGGGGGCAGACATTCAGTACTTC.

Concerning this clonotype: The junction and the germline gene differ at one end; a read error may be behind it. The chain has TRBV7-6 and TRBJ2-4; 8 bases match TRBD2. TRBJ2-7 matches the DNA end more closely, so the J call is doubtful. Per the germline V gene, CDR1 is SGHVS and CDR2 is FNYEAQ. CDR3 size: 16 residues. The CDR3 bases are TGTACCAGCAGCTTATTTATGGCGGGGGGCCATGACGAGCAGTACTTC. Translating gives CTSSLFMAGGHDEQYF.

This chain links TRBV6-2 or TRBV6-3 with TRBJ1-2; D is uncertain. V was shortened by 6 bases and J by 5 bases, with 13 bases between the two germline ends. Germline CDR1 reads MNHEY; CDR2 reads SVGEGT. The CDR3 spans 13 residues. Here the CDR3 reads CASSETEVYGYTF. The CDR3 DNA reads TGTGCCAGCAGCGAAACAGAAGTATATGGCTACACCTTC.